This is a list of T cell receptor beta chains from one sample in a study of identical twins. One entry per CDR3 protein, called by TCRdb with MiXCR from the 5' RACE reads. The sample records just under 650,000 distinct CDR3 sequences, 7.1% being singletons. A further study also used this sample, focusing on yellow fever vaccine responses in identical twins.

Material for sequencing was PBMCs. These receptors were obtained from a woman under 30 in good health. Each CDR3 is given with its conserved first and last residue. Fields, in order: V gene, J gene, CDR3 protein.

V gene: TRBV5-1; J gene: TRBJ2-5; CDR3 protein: CASSLAGRGETQYF
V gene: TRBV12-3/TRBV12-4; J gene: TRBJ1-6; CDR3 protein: CASRPEGGSPLHF
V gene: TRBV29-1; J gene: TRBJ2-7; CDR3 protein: CSSLTGSYEQYF
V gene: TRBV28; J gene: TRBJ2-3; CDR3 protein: CASSLPSGGLDTQYF
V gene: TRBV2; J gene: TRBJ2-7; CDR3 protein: CASIQSGRAYEQYF
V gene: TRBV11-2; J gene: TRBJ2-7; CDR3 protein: CASTPLFRTSGNYEQYF
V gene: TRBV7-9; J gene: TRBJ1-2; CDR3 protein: CASSGDSNYGYTF
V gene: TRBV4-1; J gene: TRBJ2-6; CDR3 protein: CASSQVVLGGSGANVLTF
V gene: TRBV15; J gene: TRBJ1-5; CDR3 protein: CATSRDGQPQHF
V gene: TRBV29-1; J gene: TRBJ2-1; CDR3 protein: CSVTGTSGTYVNEQFF
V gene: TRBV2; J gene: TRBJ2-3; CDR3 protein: CASSQDRGISDTQYF
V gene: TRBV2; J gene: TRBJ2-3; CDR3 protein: CASSEVDVGTDTQYF
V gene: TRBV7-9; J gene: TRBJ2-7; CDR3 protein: CASSNEPTGSDEQYF
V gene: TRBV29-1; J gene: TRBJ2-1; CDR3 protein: CSVGFYNEQFF
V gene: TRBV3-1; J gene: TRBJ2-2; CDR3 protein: CASSQGQRGVAGELFF
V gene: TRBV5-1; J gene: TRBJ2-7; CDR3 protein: CASSFTTSGSYEQYF
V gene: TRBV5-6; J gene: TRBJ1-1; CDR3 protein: CASSLVPLEAFF
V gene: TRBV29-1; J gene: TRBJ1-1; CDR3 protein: CSVDTAGGGTEAFF
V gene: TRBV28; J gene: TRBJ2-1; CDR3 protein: CASTTISGATYNEQFF
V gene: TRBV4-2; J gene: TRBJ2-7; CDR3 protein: CASSQEENFSYEQYF
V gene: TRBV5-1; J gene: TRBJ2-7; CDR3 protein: CASKGGTSGGPYEQYF
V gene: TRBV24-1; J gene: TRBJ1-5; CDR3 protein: CATSDRDRGKPQHF
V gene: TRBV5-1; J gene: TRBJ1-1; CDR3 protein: CASSPGHTEAFF
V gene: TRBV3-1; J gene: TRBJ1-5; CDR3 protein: CASSHSQGGPQHF
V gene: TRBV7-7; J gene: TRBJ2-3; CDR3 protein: CASSASGAGDTQYF
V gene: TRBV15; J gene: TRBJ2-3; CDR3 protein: CATSETHNTDTQYF
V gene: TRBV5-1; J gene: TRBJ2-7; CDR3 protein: CASSKGTGDSYEQYF
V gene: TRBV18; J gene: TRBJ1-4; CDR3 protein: CASSPVSGEREKLFF
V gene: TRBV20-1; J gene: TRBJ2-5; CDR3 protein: CSAGISGGAETQYF
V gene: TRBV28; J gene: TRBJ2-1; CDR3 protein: CASSLHSGAYNEQFF
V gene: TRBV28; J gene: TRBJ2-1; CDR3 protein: CASRDNYNEQFF
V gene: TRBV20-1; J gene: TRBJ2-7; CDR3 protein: CSARDWAGTYEQYF
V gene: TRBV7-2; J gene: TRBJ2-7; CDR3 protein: CASSLLSLVGEQYF
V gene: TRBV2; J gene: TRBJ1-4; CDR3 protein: CASSRQASNEKLFF
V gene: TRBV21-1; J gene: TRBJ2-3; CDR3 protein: CASSNRFLTDTQYF